This TCR beta chain was captured in a study of response to subunit inactivated influenza vaccine. Findings of the study overall: Each seasonal influenza vaccination, the authors suggested, recruits few new T cells.

TCRdb redid the calling of the RT-PCR reads with MiXCR, one entry per CDR3 protein. The profile shows 700,000 to 900,000 distinct CDR3 sequences, 21% of them singletons. Note on this clonotype: Antigen: not known.

V was pared by 4 bases and J by 4 bases, with 16 bases between. The CDR3 extends over 15 amino acids. Per germline, CDR1 MNHEY and CDR2 SMNVEV (reference sequence). The material sequenced was PBMCs from blood, taken approximately 5 days after vaccination. The chain is built from TRBV27 and TRBJ2-5, with TRBD2 as a possible D gene (6 bases). This clonotype was obtained from a man aged 45-65 years who received an inactivated influenza vaccine. The CDR3 DNA sequence: TGTGCCAGCAGTTACCTGGGGCGGGAAGGAGAGACCCAGTACTTC. Encoded protein: CASSYLGREGETQYF.